One and the same sample provided the 17 T cell receptor beta chains below, sequenced in a study of shared clonotypes between healthy human individuals. Method: immunoSEQ multiplex PCR; TCRdb's copy keeps in-frame clones and lacks some. The sample lists roughly 1.4 million clones, about 98.5% occurring once. The specimen sequenced was naive CD4+ T cells sorted from blood. Specified subset: CD45RA+ positively selected. The receptors derive from a man younger than 45 in good health.

As for this clone: Other DNA sequences within the sample encode an identical CDR3. The rearrangement joins TRBV2 to TRBJ2-7; 7 bases align to TRBD2. The CDR3 is 13 amino acids. V lost 2 bases and J lost 4; bases outside the gene matches: 2. Germline V gene data show CDR1 as SNHLY and CDR2 as FYNNEI. The CDR3 loop reads CASSEQGLYEQYF. The CDR3 DNA reads as TGTGCCAGCAGTGAACAGGGACTATACGAGCAGTACTTC.

This chain uses TRBV29-1 with TRBJ2-7, with D possibly TRBD2 on 7 matching bases. Germline values: CDR1 SQVTM, CDR2 ANQGSEA. The CDR3 has 12 amino acids. The ends were cut back, 5 bases at V and 6 bases at J, with 14 bases in the middle. CDR3 residues: CSVRRGGGEQYF. In DNA, the CDR3 is TGCAGCGTTCGCAGGGGAGGGGGCGAGCAGTACTTC.

This clone was counted a single time. Compared with germline, one end of the junction differs, possibly owing to a read error. This rearrangement joins TRBV5-1 to TRBJ2-7, with D unresolved. The V gene's germline CDR1 is SGHRS and CDR2 YFSETQ. The CDR3 runs 13 residues. CDR3 loop: CVSSPRTGGEQYF. As DNA, the CDR3 is TGCGTCAGCTCTCCAAGGACGGGTGGCGAGCAGTACTTC. Full variable domain (missing parts from reference TRBV5-1 and TRBJ2-7): KAGVTQTPRYLIKTRGQQVTLSCSPISGHRSVSWYQQTPGQGLQFLFEYFSETQRNKGNFPGRFSGRQFSNSRSEMNVSTLELGDSALYLCVSSPRTGGEQYFGPGTRLTVT.

V and J are TRBV7-2 and TRBJ2-3; possibly TRBD2 for D (5 bases). This CDR3 is built from 16 residues. Germline values: CDR1 SGHTA, CDR2 FQGNSA. V was clipped by 0 bases and J by 6 bases, with 16 bases between them. The CDR3 DNA follows: TGTGCCAGCAGCTTAGCGCCACACCTAGCAATTGATACGCAGTATTTT. As protein: CASSLAPHLAIDTQYF.

CDR3 sequence reads: CASSQGGGQNTDTQYF. The CDR3 DNA sequence: TGCGCCAGCAGCCAAGGTGGTGGGCAAAACACAGATACGCAGTATTTT. The rearrangement links TRBV4-3 to TRBJ2-3, with D unresolved. Deletions cut 1 base from V and 2 bases from J, with 13 bases between. This CDR3 comprises 16 residues. Germline assignment: CDR1 LGHNA and CDR2 YSLEER.

The CDR3 region is CASSPGLARYEQYF. In DNA, the CDR3 is TGTGCCAGCAGCCCAGGACTAGCGAGATACGAGCAGTACTTC. The rearrangement joins TRBV5-4 to TRBJ2-7; 9 nucleotides agree with TRBD2. This CDR3 has 14 amino acids. CDR1 is SGHNT, CDR2 YYREEE, per germline (reference sequence). V lost 4 bases, J lost 4 bases, and 6 bases stayed unmatched.

The chain has TRBV18 and TRBJ1-1, with no clear D. Germline V lookup: CDR1 KGHSH, CDR2 LQKENI. CDR3 length: 16 amino acids. The V end was cut by 0 bases, the J end by 6 bases, with 17 bases between. The CDR3 spells CASSPPVGGGLPEAFF. DNA for the CDR3: TGTGCCAGCTCACCACCAGTCGGCGGCGGATTACCTGAAGCTTTCTTT.

The chain is built from TRBV29-1 and TRBJ2-3, with unresolved D. The length of the CDR3 is 11 residues. V shed 6 bases and J shed 5 bases, with 9 bases lying between them. The germline gives CDR1 SQVTM, CDR2 ANQGSEA. Here the CDR3 DNA reads TGCAGCGTCGTCCATTTAGATACGCAGTATTTT. It is translated as CSVVHLDTQYF.

V gene TRBV27 combines with J gene TRBJ2-2, with 10 bases that match TRBD2. The CDR3 is 17 residues long. The germline CDR1 and CDR2 sequences are MNHEY and SMNVEV (reference sequence). V lost 5 bases, J lost 2 bases, and 8 bases stayed unmatched. Here the CDR3 DNA reads TGTGCCAGCAGTGCCATTTTAGCGGGGGGAAACACCGGGGAGCTGTTTTTT. This gives the protein CASSAILAGGNTGELFF.

V usage is TRBV6-1 and J usage is TRBJ2-7; 10 nucleotides match TRBD2. After removal of 8 bases from V and 3 bases from J, the junction contained 7 bases not matched to a gene. Germline values: CDR1 MNHNS, CDR2 SASEGT. The CDR3 spans 14 residues. DNA of the CDR3: TGTGCCAGCCCAACACCTAGCGGGAGCTACGAGCAGTACTTC. Protein product: CASPTPSGSYEQYF.

CDR3 protein: CASSLLAGGYEQYF. The CDR3 DNA follows: TGTGCCAGCAGCCTACTTGCGGGAGGCTACGAGCAGTACTTC. The rearrangement links TRBV7-2 to TRBJ2-7; 8 bases agree with TRBD2. The trim removed 5 bases at V and 3 bases at J, leaving 6 bases unmatched. Germline V gene sequence: CDR1 SGHTA, CDR2 FQGNSA. CDR3 size: 14 residues.

As DNA, the CDR3 is TGCGCCAGCAGCCAAGAGGGAGTGGCGGGGCAGTATTTT. Its translation is CASSQEGVAGQYF. The chain links TRBV4-1 to TRBJ2-3; D is perhaps TRBD2 (5 bases). Trimming removed 0 bases at V and 11 bases at J, with 12 bases between. The CDR3 length is 13 residues. Germline assignment: CDR1 MGHRA and CDR2 YSYEKL.

V gene TRBV9 combines with J gene TRBJ2-1; TRBD2 aligns across 12 bases. This CDR3 spans 15 amino acids. CDR1 is SGDLS, CDR2 YYNGEE, per germline. With 0 bases clipped from V and 11 bases from J, the junction kept 6 bases outside the gene matches. The CDR3 is CASSVEASGRGKQFF. The DNA for the CDR3 is TGTGCCAGCAGCGTAGAGGCTAGCGGGAGGGGTAAGCAGTTCTTC.

This chain links TRBV10-3 with TRBJ2-3, with a weak D call TRBD1 (6 bases). Germline CDR1 and CDR2: ENHRY and SYGVKD. The length of the CDR3 is 15 residues. V was pared by 3 bases and J by 3 bases, with 13 bases between. For the CDR3, the DNA is TGTGCCATCAGTGACCAAGGACAGATAACAGATACGCAGTATTTT. It encodes CAISDQGQITDTQYF.

V is TRBV6-1 and J is TRBJ1-5, with a possible D match to TRBD1 (6 bases). V lost 3 bases and J 6 bases, leaving 15 bases between the germline ends. The CDR3 length is 15 residues. Per germline, CDR1 MNHNS and CDR2 SASEGT. CDR3 sequence: CASSENRASGQPQHF. DNA for the CDR3: TGTGCCAGCAGTGAGAACAGGGCCTCCGGTCAGCCCCAGCATTTT.

This chain connects TRBV30 to TRBJ2-7, with TRBD2 matching over 11 bases. Per the germline V gene, CDR1 is GTSNPN and CDR2 is SVGIG (reference sequence). The CDR3 consists of 13 residues. J gave up 1 base and V 5 bases, and 1 base lay outside the gene matches. CDR3 loop: CAWRTSGSYEQYF. CDR3 nucleotide sequence: TGTGCCTGGCGGACTAGCGGGTCCTACGAGCAGTACTTC.

The V and J genes are TRBV5-1 and TRBJ2-1; 10 bases match TRBD2. The CDR3 covers 14 residues. Trimming removed 4 bases from V and 7 bases from J; junction bases left unmatched: 5. The germline CDR1 and CDR2 sequences are SGHRS and YFSETQ. The CDR3 coding sequence is TGCGCCAGCAGCGGGCTAGCGGGAGATAATGAGCAGTTCTTC. Protein: CASSGLAGDNEQFF.